The sample holds a few counts of the clone carrying this T cell receptor beta chain. This CDR3 comprises 14 residues. The J segment lost 10 bases and the V segment lost 6 bases, leaving 11 bases of the junction unmatched. Germline values: CDR1 MNHEY, CDR2 SVGAGI. The data derive from a study of T cells after yellow fever vaccination. About the research overall: Preparing low-cell-number fractions relied on SMART-Seq v4 Ultra Low Input.

A single record per CDR3 protein comes from TCRdb applying MiXCR to the 5' RACE reads. The sample consists of some 300,000 distinct CDR3 sequences, 7.5% to 9.5% of them appearing once. This chain uses TRBV6-5 with TRBJ1-4; 7 bases agree with TRBD1. The material was CD4+ T cells sorted from PBMCs, obtained 5 days after the yellow fever booster vaccination. This clonotype was obtained from a young man who received the YFV17D yellow fever vaccine. This CDR3 is CASRTRGARGKLFF. CDR3 DNA: TGTGCCAGCAGGACCAGGGGGGCCAGAGGAAAACTGTTTTTT.